One sample yielded the 32 T cell receptor beta chains listed below, sequenced in a study of blood T cell repertoires in COVID-19. TCRdb's copy holds only in-frame clones and misses some; the assay was immunoSEQ multiplex PCR. Among 140,000 to 150,000 clones listed, 84% were seen once. Sample: peripheral blood. These receptors were obtained from a human donor in a cohort sampled during active COVID-19.

This clone was observed a few times. The V and J genes are TRBV6-1 and TRBJ2-7; TRBD1 agrees at 10 bases. Germline assignment: CDR1 MNHNS and CDR2 SASEGT. This CDR3 is built from 14 residues. The J segment lost 4 bases and the V segment lost 2 bases, leaving 2 bases of the junction unmatched. For the CDR3, the DNA is TGTGCCAGCAGTGAACGGACAGGGGGTTACGAGCAGTACGTC. Translated: CASSERTGGYEQYV.

The chain combines TRBV10-2 with TRBJ2-7, with D maybe TRBD2 (5 bases). The CDR3 loop spans 13 amino acids. From germline, CDR1 is WSHSY and CDR2 SAAADI. V lost 3 bases and J 2 bases, leaving 8 bases between the germline ends. CDR3 nucleotide sequence: TGCGCCAGCAGTGATGGAGGTCCCTACGAGCAGTACTTC. It codes for CASSDGGPYEQYF.

This rearrangement joins TRBV7-8 to TRBJ2-3, with TRBD2 as a possible D gene (5 bases). This CDR3 has 17 amino acids. Germline CDR1 and CDR2: SGHVS and FQNEAQ. Trimming cost V 1 base and J 4 bases, with 18 bases left between them. Here the CDR3 reads CASSLDLPGFGADTQYF. The CDR3 DNA is TGTGCCAGCAGCTTAGATCTTCCGGGGTTTGGTGCAGATACGCAGTATTTT. Full variable domain (rest looked up from reference TRBV7-8 and TRBJ2-3): GAGVSQSPRYKVAKRGQDVALRCDPISGHVSLFWYQQALGQGPEFLTYFQNEAQLDKSGLPSDRFFAERPEGSVSTLKIQRTQQEDSAVYLCASSLDLPGFGADTQYFGPGTRLTVL.

This sequence joins TRBV2 and TRBJ2-3, with a possible D match to TRBD2 (7 bases). Trimming removed 7 bases from V and 4 bases from J, with 15 bases in between. The germline gives CDR1 SNHLY, CDR2 FYNNEI. The CDR3 spans 14 residues. CDR3 DNA sequence: TGTGCCAGCATTCGTGGGGGGGCATCAGATACGCAGTATTTT. Encoded protein: CASIRGGASDTQYF.

J is TRBJ1-5 and V is TRBV6-5, with 7 bases lining up with TRBD1. The CDR3 is made up of 13 amino acids. V trimming: 6 bases; J trimming: 9 bases; junction bases outside the gene matches: 8. Germline CDR1 reads MNHEY; CDR2 reads SVGAGI. The CDR3 region is CASSGDSRRPQHF. CDR3 sequence (DNA): TGTGCCAGCAGCGGGGACAGCAGACGGCCCCAGCATTTT.

The chain is built from TRBV20-1 and TRBJ1-6; 8 bases are shared with TRBD1. Trimming at V came to 3 bases and at J to 10 bases, leaving 17 bases not matched to a gene. Germline V gene sequence: CDR1 DFQATT, CDR2 SNEGSKA (reference sequence). The CDR3 sequence is 17 residues long. The CDR3 protein is CSASQGYTGGRESPLHF. CDR3 sequence (DNA): TGCAGTGCTAGTCAAGGGTACACAGGGGGTAGAGAGTCACCCCTCCACTTT.

The rearrangement links TRBV3-1 (or the pseudogene TRBV3-2) to TRBJ2-5, with D possibly matching TRBD2 (6 bases). Germline V gene lookup returns CDR1 LGHDT and CDR2 YNNKEL (reference sequence). This CDR3 has 15 amino acids. V was trimmed by 1 base and J by 3 bases, leaving 12 bases between them. The CDR3 sequence: CASSQGGLGKETQYF. CDR3 in DNA: TGTGCCAGCAGCCAAGGGGGACTGGGGAAAGAGACCCAGTACTTC.

This sequence joins TRBV7-3 and TRBJ2-1, with 10 positions matching TRBD2. This CDR3 spans 17 amino acids. The germline V gene encodes CDR1 SGHTA and CDR2 FQGTGA. The V gene end was trimmed by 5 bases and the J gene end by 6 bases; junction bases not matched to a gene: 13. The CDR3 loop reads CASSESSLAGLSNEQFF. The CDR3 bases are TGTGCCAGCAGCGAATCGTCACTAGCGGGACTGAGCAATGAGCAGTTCTTC.

The V call is TRBV7-9, the J call TRBJ2-2; possible D gene TRBD1, 6 bases. The CDR3 is made up of 16 amino acids. V was clipped by 6 bases and J by 0 bases, with 14 bases between them. Per germline, CDR1 SEHNR and CDR2 FQNEAQ (reference sequence). CDR3 sequence: CASSMTGVSNTGELFF. CDR3 nucleotides: TGTGCCAGCAGTATGACAGGTGTTTCGAACACCGGGGAGCTGTTTTTT.

V is TRBV28 and J is TRBJ1-2; D possibly corresponds to TRBD1 (6 bases). V was trimmed by 5 bases and J by 7 bases, leaving 14 bases between them. This CDR3 has 13 residues. Per germline, CDR1 MDHEN and CDR2 SYDVKM. The CDR3 here is CASSPQTGGGYTF. The DNA of the CDR3 is TGTGCCAGCAGTCCCCAGACAGGAGGTGGCTACACCTTC.

The V call is TRBV19, the J call TRBJ1-1; D is unresolved. V was cut by 3 bases and J by 1 base, with 12 bases left in between. This CDR3 has 15 amino acids. Germline CDR1 is LNHDA and CDR2 is SQIVND (reference sequence). CDR3: CASSMGPEPNTEAFF. The DNA for the CDR3 is TGTGCCAGTAGTATGGGCCCAGAACCGAACACTGAAGCTTTCTTT.

This sequence joins TRBV7-8 and TRBJ2-2, with D perhaps TRBD1 (6 bases). Germline loops: CDR1 SGHVS, CDR2 FQNEAQ. V was pared by 4 bases and J by 6 bases, with 24 bases between. The CDR3 spans 18 residues. Here the CDR3 reads CASSSLQGLVRRSGELFF. The CDR3 nucleotides are TGTGCCAGCAGCTCCCTGCAGGGGCTAGTGAGGAGGTCCGGGGAGCTGTTTTTT.

The V gene is TRBV7-9, the J gene TRBJ2-3; perhaps TRBD2 as D (7 bases). V was cut by 5 bases and J by 2 bases, with 20 bases left in between. From germline, CDR1 is SEHNR and CDR2 FQNEAQ (reference sequence). CDR3 length equals 17 residues. CDR3 sequence (DNA): TGTGCCAGCAGCCTCAACCCGGGGGGCCCACCCACAGATACGCAGTATTTT. As protein: CASSLNPGGPPTDTQYF.

V usage is TRBV21-1 and J usage is TRBJ2-7; the table's D gene call, TRBD2, was not cross checked with the DNA. TRBV21-1 is flagged as a pseudogene. This CDR3 spans 18 amino acids. The CDR3 DNA is TGTGCCAGCAGCGGTGACCATGTAGCGGGAGGGCTTTCGGGCGAGCAGTACGTC. Translation gives CASSGDHVAGGLSGEQYV.

The chain carries TRBV7-3 and TRBJ2-5; D remains unclear. V was cut by 2 bases and J by 4 bases, with 5 bases left in between. Germline lookup yields CDR1 SGHTA and CDR2 FQGTGA. The CDR3 consists of 12 residues. CDR3 in DNA: TGTGCCAGCAGCTTATCGGGAGAGACCCAGTACTTC. Protein product: CASSLSGETQYF.

This rearrangement joins TRBV6-5 to TRBJ1-1; D might be TRBD1 (5 bases). The V end was cut by 2 bases, the J end by 1 base, with 14 bases between. The CDR3 covers 16 residues. CDR1 is MNHEY and CDR2 is SVGAGI in the germline V gene. CDR3 loop: CASSYRVGLPNTEAFF. The CDR3 bases are TGTGCCAGCAGTTACCGGGTGGGACTGCCGAACACTGAAGCTTTCTTT.

The V gene is TRBV7-2, the J gene TRBJ2-7; TRBD1 aligns across 10 bases. This CDR3 is built from 15 residues. J lost 3 bases, V lost 4 bases, and 6 bases had no gene match. CDR1 and CDR2 from the germline V gene are SGHTA and FQGNSA. The CDR3 loop is CASSSRDRGYYEQYF. CDR3 sequence (DNA): TGTGCCAGCAGCTCCCGGGACAGGGGATACTACGAGCAGTACTTC. The whole variable domain, filled in from reference TRBV7-2 and TRBJ2-7, reads GAGVSQSPSNKVTEKGKDVELRCDPISGHTALYWYRQSLGQGLEFLIYFQGNSAPDKSGLPSDRFSAERTGGSVSTLTIQRTQQEDSAVYLCASSSRDRGYYEQYFGPGTRLTVT.

The chain carries TRBV30 and TRBJ1-1; D not certain. Trimming removed 0 bases at V and 1 base at J, with 12 bases between. CDR3 length equals 15 residues. Germline CDR1 and CDR2: GTSNPN and SVGIG (reference sequence). As DNA, the CDR3 is TGTGCCTGGAGTGTATACCCGTGGAGGAACACTGAAGCTTTCTTT. Translated: CAWSVYPWRNTEAFF. Using reference TRBV30 and TRBJ1-1 for the parts outside the CDR3, the full variable domain is SQTIHQWPATLVQPVGSPLSLECTVEGTSNPNLYWYRQAAGRGLQLLFYSVGIGQISSEVPQNLSASRPQDRQFILSSKKLLLSDSGFYLCAWSVYPWRNTEAFFGQGTRLTVV.

The J gene is TRBJ2-2, the V gene TRBV11-3; TRBD1 agrees at 8 bases. Germline V gene lookup returns CDR1 SGHNT and CDR2 YENEEA. The CDR3 contains 16 residues. Trimming at V came to 4 bases and at J to 3 bases, leaving 7 bases not matched to a gene. The CDR3 reads CASSSYRGLYTGELFF. The DNA for the CDR3 is TGTGCCAGCAGCTCTTACAGGGGGTTATACACCGGGGAGCTGTTTTTT.

V and J are TRBV2 and TRBJ1-2, with a possible D match to TRBD1 (5 bases). Germline assignment: CDR1 SNHLY and CDR2 FYNNEI. Trimming stripped 10 bases from V and 11 bases from J, with 23 bases between. The CDR3 contains 13 residues. For the CDR3, the DNA is TGTGCCACCAAATTAGCGGGGGATGGGAGTTACACCTTC. Encoded protein: CATKLAGDGSYTF.

The CDR3 here is CSAAGGAGGYGYTF. CDR3 nucleotides: TGCAGCGCCGCGGGCGGGGCGGGGGGCTATGGCTACACCTTC. V is TRBV29-1 and J is TRBJ1-2, with a weak D call TRBD1 (5 bases). Germline CDR1 and CDR2: SQVTM and ANQGSEA. CDR3 length: 14 amino acids. Trimming shortened V by 7 bases and J by 4 bases, and 19 bases separated the two germline ends.

This clone was picked up a small number of times. J is TRBJ1-6 and V is TRBV6-6; TRBD1 agrees at 7 bases. Germline V gene lookup returns CDR1 MNHNY and CDR2 SVGAGI (reference sequence). The V gene end was trimmed by 0 bases and the J gene end by 8 bases; junction bases not matched to a gene: 4. The CDR3 has 15 amino acids. Written as DNA, the CDR3 is TGTGCCAGCAGTTACTCTGGGACAGCTTATTCACCCCTCCACTTT. Translation gives CASSYSGTAYSPLHF.

This chain connects TRBV20-1 to TRBJ2-5; D is undetermined. This CDR3 has 11 residues. Trimming took 8 bases from V and 3 from J, leaving 10 bases between them. The V gene's germline CDR1 is DFQATT and CDR2 SNEGSKA (reference sequence). CDR3 residues: CSRSPEETQYF. The CDR3 nucleotides read TGCAGTCGGAGTCCGGAAGAGACCCAGTACTTC.

The V and J genes are TRBV5-5 and TRBJ1-4; 8 bases align to TRBD1. J lost 5 bases, V lost 3 bases, and 9 bases had no gene match. Looked up from germline, CDR1 is SGHKS and CDR2 is YYEKEE (reference sequence). CDR3 length: 16 residues. The CDR3 spells CASSWGQEESNEKLFF. Written as DNA, the CDR3 is TGTGCCAGCAGCTGGGGACAGGAAGAGTCGAATGAAAAACTGTTTTTT. Combining the CDR3 with reference TRBV5-5 and TRBJ1-4 gives the whole variable domain DAGVTQSPTHLIKTRGQQVTLRCSPISGHKSVSWYQQVLGQGPQFIFQYYEKEERGRGNFPDRFSARQFPNYSSELNVNALLLGDSALYLCASSWGQEESNEKLFFGSGTQLSVL.

The rearrangement uses TRBV15 and TRBJ2-5; the match to TRBD1 covers 11 bases. Germline V gene lookup returns CDR1 LNHNV and CDR2 YYDKDF (reference sequence). V trimming: 2 bases; J trimming: 4 bases; junction bases outside the gene matches: 15. The length of the CDR3 is 19 residues. The CDR3 region has the DNA TGTGCCACCAGCAGACTTGGACAGGGGGCGAACAAACGGACAGAGACCCAGTACTTC. It encodes CATSRLGQGANKRTETQYF.

This chain uses TRBV19 with TRBJ1-2; 8 bases are a match to TRBD1. CDR1 is LNHDA, CDR2 SQIVND, per germline (reference sequence). Trimming cost V 3 bases and J 5 bases; bases outside gene matches: 5. CDR3 length: 14 residues. CDR3 loop: CASSMRDRRYGYTF. The CDR3 region has the DNA TGTGCCAGTAGTATGAGGGACAGGCGTTATGGCTACACCTTC.

This clone was detected only once. V and J are TRBV10-3 and TRBJ2-3, with 8 bases that match TRBD1. Germline V gene lookup returns CDR1 ENHRY and CDR2 SYGVKD. V lost 2 bases, J lost 5 bases, and 3 bases stayed unmatched. The CDR3 loop spans 14 amino acids. The CDR3 sequence: CAISETTGGDTQYF. The CDR3 DNA follows: TGTGCCATCAGTGAGACTACAGGGGGAGATACGCAGTATTTT.

The chain is built from TRBV30 and TRBJ1-1; unclear D gene. This CDR3 region has 14 residues. Germline CDR1 reads GTSNPN; CDR2 reads SVGIG (reference sequence). The V end lost 2 bases, the J end lost 0 bases, and 10 bases lay between the germline ends. DNA for the CDR3: TGTGCCTGGAGTTTGGGCAGAATGAACACTGAAGCTTTCTTT. It is translated as CAWSLGRMNTEAFF.

This rearrangement joins TRBV7-2 to TRBJ2-1, with a weak D call TRBD2 (5 bases). Germline V lookup: CDR1 SGHTA, CDR2 FQGNSA. The CDR3 has 17 amino acids. V lost 2 bases to trimming and J lost 7 bases, with 21 bases between them. CDR3 nucleotide sequence: TGTGCCAGCAGCTTACCCGATAGCGCGCCCTCAAGGAATGAGCAGTTCTTC. Encoded protein: CASSLPDSAPSRNEQFF. Full variable domain (remainder filled in from reference TRBV7-2 and TRBJ2-1): GAGVSQSPSNKVTEKGKDVELRCDPISGHTALYWYRQSLGQGLEFLIYFQGNSAPDKSGLPSDRFSAERTGGSVSTLTIQRTQQEDSAVYLCASSLPDSAPSRNEQFFGPGTRLTVL.

This clone was counted a few times. The chain recombines TRBV21-1 with TRBJ1-1; the D call TRBD1 from the table was never checked on the DNA. TRBV21-1 has pseudogene status. This CDR3 contains 17 residues. The CDR3 loop is CASSKCRPGGAVTEAFF. CDR3 nucleotide sequence: TGTGCCAGCAGCAAATGTCGGCCAGGGGGCGCAGTCACTGAAGCTTTCTTT.

The chain combines TRBV13 with TRBJ2-5; 8 nucleotides match TRBD2. The CDR3 is 15 residues long. Trimming at V came to 5 bases and at J to 1 base, leaving 6 bases not matched to a gene. Germline loops: CDR1 PRHDT, CDR2 FYEKMQ (reference sequence). The CDR3 region has the DNA TGTGCCAGCAGCCCCCAGCGGGGGCTCCAAGAGACCCAGTACTTC. This codes for CASSPQRGLQETQYF.

The V and J genes are TRBV4-1 and TRBJ1-1; D not certain. The CDR3 has 15 residues. The V gene lost 1 base and the J gene lost 0 bases, with 9 bases spanning the gap. CDR1 is MGHRA and CDR2 is YSYEKL in the germline V gene. The chain's CDR3 is CASSQALSLNTEAFF. The DNA of the CDR3 is TGCGCCAGCAGCCAAGCGTTATCCCTGAACACTGAAGCTTTCTTT.